This T cell receptor (beta chain) was recovered during a study of cytomegalovirus exposure and HLA in healthy donors (dated by TCRdb to about 2017). A note on the overall study: In an earlier analysis of 587 of the donors, approximately 300 Gb of sequence data and 117 million unique TCR beta sequences from roughly 200 million T cells were reported. Roughly 310 gigabases of sequencing data and some 85 million unique TCR sequences were included in an early release covering 500 to 750 HLA-typed donors. Among the approximately 420 genotyped donors, around 81% belonged to the genetic ancestry cluster associated with self-reported Caucasian donors. The study aimed to test whether cataloging public T cell receptors could reveal signatures of past pathogen exposure. Using immunosequencing, the study profiled T cell repertoires from about 620 subjects and related those repertoires to cytomegalovirus serostatus. In addition to the first cohort of 666 subjects, a separate validation cohort of 130 or so different subjects was used. To predict cytomegalovirus infection status, the study combined high-throughput TCR immunosequencing, statistical association of individual TCRs with disease status, and machine learning. A later analysis re-examined previously published TCR beta repertoires from about 700 donors and added high-resolution HLA genotyping to investigate patterns of TCR occurrence. Rather than drawing on any new phenotypic data, the later analysis identified candidate immune exposures from TCR beta sequences and the way those sequences occurred across donors. To decide whether each TCR beta V gene segment behaved as functional or pseudogenic, an earlier analysis of 587 of the donors relied on high-throughput TCR beta sequencing. Donor age, sex, ethnicity and CMV serostatus were compiled together with the repertoire data. Genome-wide SNP genotypes for about three fifths of the 666 donors were used in a later genetic analysis, which treated that subset as a discovery cohort. All discovery cohort repertoires had been generated on a single sequencing platform. HLA typing covered class I and class II loci at four-digit resolution. Typing coverage differed by locus: A, B, C, DRB1 and DQB1 were typed in roughly 629-630 donors, DQA1 in 500 to 550, DPA1 in approximately 600, and DPB1 in 472. Several DR-DQ haplotypes were handled as single units for association and clustering because linkage in the cohort was strong. Among 300 to 450 genotyped donors of the cohort, an average of approximately 240,000 unique TCR beta nucleotide sequences were sequenced per donor, roughly 20% of them non-productive.

Libraries were built with the immunoSEQ multiplex PCR assay. For the multiplex PCR, a mixture combining 60 forward primers for TCR Vbeta segments and 13 reverse primers for TCR Jbeta segments was used. A multiplex PCR assay on genomic DNA amplified the CDR3 region of rearranged TCR beta genes. The amplified TCR beta libraries were sequenced on the Illumina HiSeq System as 87-base-pair reads. The published analysis was carried out like this. A later analysis tallied approximately 87 million unique TCR beta chains across the 610 or so repertoires, and 10 million to 11 million of those chains were shared by two or more donors. Raw reads were error-corrected and collapsed into unique sequences with a nearest-neighbor algorithm that merged closely related sequences to remove PCR and sequencing errors. Alignment of CDR3 sequences to IMGT reference sequences was used to assign V, D and J gene segments. Each retained sequence needed at least a six-nucleotide match to both a V gene segment and a J gene segment. Rearrangements were called productive when the CDR3 lacked stop codons and stayed in frame with V and J; all others were non-productive. CDR3 was defined by IMGT convention, running from the second conserved V-encoded cysteine to the conserved J-encoded phenylalanine. In an earlier analysis of 550 to 650 of the donors, sequences lacking an unambiguous match to a single V gene segment were excluded. In an earlier analysis of 587 of the donors, V segments were called functional above 56.7% productive rearrangements and were called segregating when the between-donor standard deviation exceeded 5%. A statistical classification framework was built for diagnosing cytomegalovirus status from the catalog of TCR beta chain sequences. A later analysis assigned V and J genes by comparing TCR nucleotide sequences with IMGT/GENE-DB human TR gene sequences. The TCRdist pipeline was used in a later analysis to assign CDR3 sequences and most-parsimonious VDJ recombination scenarios. In a later analysis, every TCR beta chain was defined by the combination of its CDR3 amino acid sequence and its V-gene family, and reads without a unique V-gene family were dropped. A later analysis removed 550 to 700 highly shared, low-generation-probability nucleotide sequences to deal with suspected cross-contamination and a sequencing artifact. For each public chain, a later analysis derived a clonal expansion index from normalized ranks of inferred template counts within each repertoire. In a later analysis, generation probabilities were computed with a VDJ recombination model fitted to out-of-frame rearrangements, and the resulting probabilities were checked against IGoR. A later analysis scored TCR-TCR, TCR-HLA and TCR-CMV co-occurrence with hypergeometric tests, applying a repertoire-size bias correction to TCR pairs. In a later analysis, false discovery rates were estimated by permuting HLA or CMV assignments 20 times. In a later analysis, co-occurring TCRs were grouped using DBSCAN, with TCRdist sequence similarity added in when clustering inside HLA-allele-positive subsets. Co-occurrence clustering excluded repertoires with fewer than 30,000 or more than 120,000 public chains, plus five with anomalous nucleotide sharing. TCRdb took over this immuneACCESS table, retaining in-frame rearrangements with V and J assigned. Such tables are incomplete; in checked studies, under half of the missing clones stem from an unresolved V gene, and the remainder is unexplained. V and J calls and clone size come straight from that table; D and trimming were deduced from the DNA. This sample lists 140,000 to 150,000 clones; roughly 85% were detected once. The ten biggest clones cover 3% to 3.5% of the sample.

The cohort consisted of 666 healthy bone marrow donors. Cohort members were all nominally healthy when sampled, although unrecorded immune exposures were likely present. The donor was CMV seronegative and was included in the group of hundreds of seronegative cohort members. A peripheral blood sample was collected from each donor, and TCR beta sequencing was performed on peripheral blood mononuclear cells. Genomic DNA was extracted from the blood cell samples with the Qiagen DNeasy Blood Extraction Kit. What the study reported, not specific to this receptor: The authors suggested that the approach could potentially be generalized to other disease states and immunological phenotypes. Linkage disequilibrium might explain the correlated functional status among segregating V segments, but an unknown experimental factor could not be ruled out. Most TCR sequences were observed very rarely across donors, whereas some public TCRs were present in many individuals. When HLA alleles, especially DR and DQ, strongly co-occurred, TCR associations were difficult to assign to individual alleles. The sequencing pipeline was judged likely to have produced a cluster of highly shared sequence variants as a technical artifact. According to a later analysis, parvovirus B19, influenza, CMV and Epstein-Barr virus appeared linked to several top co-occurrence clusters. In a later genetic analysis, a missense DCLRE1C variant was associated with V-gene and J-gene trimming of TCR beta chains, and the association was replicated in an independent cohort. In an earlier analysis of approximately 590 of the donors, most TCR beta V segments appeared in productive rearrangements about 87% or about 30% of the time, broadly matching IMGT annotations. A later analysis found that HLA-associated TCR beta chains were more clonally expanded and had lower generation probabilities than equally common non-associated chains. Presence/absence analyses assumed roughly uniform sequencing depth across donors, an assumption that may not hold. A further reported finding was that TCR beta sequences accurately predicted the HLA-A and HLA-B alleles for most subjects in the first cohort. In a later analysis, TCR association rates were found to vary across HLA loci, with the most associated TCRs seen for DRB1 alleles and the fewest for HLA-C alleles. According to a later genetic analysis, donors in an Asian-associated ancestry cluster had fewer N-insertions in productive TCRs than the approximately 710-donor mean. A total of roughly 160 TCR beta chains were listed by the study as associated with cytomegalovirus. In vitro tests confirmed that a few of the cytomegalovirus-associated TCR beta chains recognize cytomegalovirus antigens. A later analysis found that most CMV-associated TCR beta chains appeared HLA-restricted, with HLA associations seemingly driven largely by CMV exposure. Immune exposure information for the cohort was limited to CMV serostatus. Because some donors lacked HLA typing at each locus, the association tests relied only on the typed subset. Some IMGT-functional V segments, including TRBV6-2 and TRBV6-3, could not be told apart with the 87-base-pair reads, so those segments were excluded. The earlier analysis of approximately 560 of the donors excluded some 15 rarely observed V segments, including chromosome 9 orphons, because counts were too low. Specific HLA alleles were associated with 16,951 TCR beta sequences at a false discovery rate of 0.05 in a later analysis. Only TCR beta chains were sequenced in this cohort, and the absence of alpha or paired-chain data limited detectable features. In both the original and validation cohorts, the classifier was reported to diagnose cytomegalovirus status with high specificity and sensitivity.

The count of this clone is one. Its antigen remains undetermined. Per-base quality was not reported, and no clone a single base away is much larger than it. V loses 8 bases at its end and J loses 6 bases; junction bases beyond the gene matches: 7. Its CDR3 holds 14 amino acids, cysteine through phenylalanine. CDR3 DNA only is kept here, 42 bases in frame from base 1. CDR1 and CDR2, per the germline V gene, are KGHSH and LQKENI. The clonotype originates from a male donor in good health and CMV-seronegative. The chain joins TRBV18 to TRBJ1-5, with 10 bases aligning to TRBD1. What was sequenced was PBMCs. The nucleotide sequence reads as follows: TGTGCCAGCACGGGGACAGGGGCGTTTCAGCCCCAGCATTTT. This translates into CASTGTGAFQPQHF.